Below are 4 T cell receptor beta chains sequenced from a single sample in a study of beta chain features in type 1 diabetes. Expressed TCRB transcripts were sequenced because the entire RNA isolate underwent reverse transcription. The data were produced by immunoSEQ multiplex PCR, yet TCRdb's version contains in-frame clones alone and is incomplete. The sample consists of hundreds of thousands of clones, approximately 10% of them appearing once. Sequenced: naive CD4+ T cells from blood. These TCRs come from a woman aged 18-29 years in good health.

The chain links TRBV7-3 to TRBJ2-2, with D hard to call. Germline V gene data show CDR1 as SGHTA and CDR2 as FQGTGA. The CDR3 is 13 amino acids. With 4 bases removed from V and 6 bases from J, the gap between germline ends came to 9 bases. The CDR3 region has the DNA TGTGCCAGCAGCTCCCCTACCCCCGGGGAGCTGTTTTTT. Its protein is CASSSPTPGELFF.

This clone has just a few counts. The gene calls are TRBV6-1 and TRBJ2-1, with unresolved D. CDR3 size: 14 residues. Trimming left V 5 bases short and J 5 bases short, with 13 bases between. From germline, CDR1 is MNHNS and CDR2 SASEGT. The chain's CDR3 is CASSSRFANNEQFF. The CDR3 region has the DNA TGTGCCAGCAGTTCGCGGTTCGCGAACAATGAGCAGTTCTTC.

The chain joins TRBV9 to TRBJ1-6; weak D call: TRBD1 (6 bases). CDR1 and CDR2 from the germline V gene are SGDLS and YYNGEE. The germline V and J ends were trimmed by 0 bases and 9 bases, with 22 bases remaining between them. The CDR3 loop spans 18 amino acids. CDR3 in amino acids: CASSVDWTVVANGSPLHF. The CDR3 bases are TGTGCCAGCAGCGTAGATTGGACAGTGGTGGCTAATGGTTCACCCCTCCACTTT.

This clone was detected a few times. The chain carries TRBV15 and TRBJ2-7, with D possibly TRBD2 on 5 matching bases. V shed 7 bases and J shed 1 base, with 23 bases lying between them. Germline V gene data show CDR1 as LNHNV and CDR2 as YYDKDF (reference sequence). CDR3 length: 17 residues. This chain's CDR3 is CATNPSEGLKYSYEQYV. The CDR3 DNA reads TGTGCCACCAACCCCTCCGAGGGCCTGAAGTATTCCTACGAGCAGTACGTC.